This T cell receptor beta chain was profiled in a study of T cell responses to AZD1222 COVID-19 vaccine. Sequenced by immunoSEQ multiplex PCR; TCRdb stores in-frame clones only, minus some. The sample records just over 95,000 clones, approximately 88% being singletons. Germline CDR1 reads MNHEY; CDR2 reads SVGAGI. The CDR3 runs to 13 residues. Trimming cost V 6 bases and J 2 bases, with 10 bases left between them. The TCR was taken from an adult in good health. The V call is TRBV6-5, the J call TRBJ1-2; D is unresolved. This specimen consisted of peripheral blood, obtained on day 0 of AZD1222 vaccination. Here the CDR3 DNA reads TGTGCCAGCAGCTTGGAGTCCAACTATGGCTACACCTTC. Translated, it gives CASSLESNYGYTF.